A selection of T cell receptor beta chains follows, all from one sample in a study of blood T cell repertoires in COVID-19. Profiled with immunoSEQ multiplex PCR; TCRdb holds only in-frame clones, not every one. The sample records roughly 250,000 clones, just under 85% being singletons. What was sequenced was peripheral blood. These receptors were taken from an elderly woman with acute or convalescent COVID-19. The CDR3 runs from the conserved cysteine through the conserved F or W. The order of the fields is D gene, J gene, V gene, clone size, CDR3 protein, CDR3 DNA. A D gene is named only where the DNA matches it firmly. Not every row has a clone size; where given, it reads once, few, many or a size class.

.,TRBJ1-1,TRBV27,.,CASSLGLGGGTEAFF,TGTGCCAGCAGTCTTGGCCTGGGCGGAGGCACTGAAGCTTTCTTT
TRBD1,TRBJ1-6,TRBV5-6,.,CASRLTGQNNSPLHF,TGTGCCAGCAGGTTGACGGGACAGAATAATTCACCCCTCCACTTT
TRBD1,TRBJ1-2,TRBV20-1,.,CSASHRGDGYTF,TGCAGTGCTAGTCACAGGGGGGATGGCTACACCTTC
TRBD1,TRBJ2-1,TRBV18,.,CASSPPTGVYNEQFF,TGTGCCAGCTCACCGCCGACAGGGGTCTACAATGAGCAGTTCTTC
TRBD1,TRBJ2-3,TRBV5-6,.,CASSLAGTGAEDTQYF,TGTGCCAGCAGCTTGGCCGGGACAGGGGCGGAAGATACGCAGTATTTT
.,TRBJ1-5,TRBV3-1/TRBV3-2,.,CASSSSPYSNQPQHF,TGTGCCAGCAGCTCTAGCCCCTATAGCAATCAGCCCCAGCATTTT
.,TRBJ2-1,TRBV5-4,.,CASSLGSFLENNEQFF,TGTGCCAGCAGCTTGGGGTCTTTTTTAGAAAACAATGAGCAGTTCTTC
.,TRBJ2-2,TRBV6-2/TRBV6-3,.,CASSFGLRNTGELFF,TGTGCCAGCAGTTTCGGACTCCGGAACACCGGGGAGCTGTTTTTT
.,TRBJ2-1,TRBV27,few,CATGGYNEQFF,TGTGCCACCGGCGGTTACAATGAGCAGTTCTTC
TRBD2,TRBJ2-3,TRBV10-3,.,CAIGLAVTDTQYF,TGTGCCATCGGGCTAGCGGTCACAGATACGCAGTATTTT
TRBD1,TRBJ1-3,TRBV3-1/TRBV3-2,.,CASSQDFSGTGKTGNTIYF,TGTGCCAGCAGCCAGGATTTTTCGGGGACAGGGAAGACTGGAAACACCATATATTTT
.,TRBJ1-1,TRBV3-1/TRBV3-2,.,CASSKSGAFMNTEAFF,TGTGCCAGCAGCAAATCAGGGGCCTTCATGAACACTGAAGCTTTCTTT
.,TRBJ1-1,TRBV28,.,CASSSGVTEAFF,TGTGCCAGCAGTTCCGGGGTCACTGAAGCTTTCTTT
.,TRBJ2-7,TRBV4-3,.,CASSQDATRGSYEQYF,TGCGCCAGCAGCCAAGATGCGACCCGAGGCTCCTACGAGCAGTACTTC
.,TRBJ1-5,TRBV2,.,CASSTGSLGNQPQHF,TGTGCCAGCAGCACCGGTAGTCTGGGCAATCAGCCCCAGCATTTT
TRBD2,TRBJ2-7,TRBV7-2,.,CASSLGGGSSYEQYF,TGTGCCAGCAGCTTAGGCGGGGGTAGCTCCTACGAGCAGTACTTC
.,TRBJ1-6,TRBV18,.,CASSGGYNSPLHF,TGTGCCAGCTCAGGAGGCTATAATTCACCCCTCCACTTT
.,TRBJ2-4,TRBV28,.,CASSYEGVGNIQYF,TGTGCCAGCAGTTATGAGGGAGTTGGAAACATTCAGTACTTC
TRBD1,TRBJ1-2,TRBV14,.,CASSQAGTVRGYGYTF,TGTGCCAGCAGCCAAGCCGGGACAGTGAGGGGCTATGGCTACACCTTC
.,TRBJ1-6,TRBV6-5,.,CASSSRGIAGLALHF,TGTGCCAGCAGTTCCCGGGGCATTGCGGGATTGGCCCTCCACTTT
.,TRBJ2-5,TRBV20-1,.,CSASYRGREAHRETQYF,TGCAGTGCTAGTTACAGGGGGCGGGAGGCCCACAGGGAGACCCAGTACTTC
.,TRBJ1-6,TRBV30,.,CAWRPNRLLENSPLHF,TGTGCCTGGCGACCCAACCGGCTCTTGGAGAATTCACCCCTCCACTTT
.,TRBJ2-2,TRBV3-1/TRBV3-2,.,CASSQVGGWTGELFF,TGTGCCAGCAGCCAAGTGGGGGGTTGGACCGGGGAGCTGTTTTTT
TRBD1,TRBJ2-4,TRBV4-2,.,CASSQEGGRNIQYF,TGTGCCAGCAGCCAAGAAGGGGGCAGAAACATTCAGTACTTC
TRBD1,TRBJ1-1,TRBV3-1/TRBV3-2,.,CASSQGRQGTQGSWVGGTEAFF,TGTGCCAGCAGCCAAGGGAGACAGGGAACACAAGGGAGCTGGGTGGGGGGCACTGAAGCTTTCTTT
TRBD2,TRBJ2-7,TRBV7-2,.,CASSPQGLAGVYEQYF,TGTGCCAGCAGCCCCCAGGGACTAGCGGGCGTTTACGAGCAGTACTTC
TRBD2,TRBJ2-7,TRBV7-2,.,CASSPRGTSGFEQYF,TGTGCCAGCAGCCCAAGGGGGACTAGCGGGTTCGAGCAGTACTTC
TRBD1,TRBJ1-1,TRBV7-2,.,CASRRRQGANLHLNTEAFF,TGTGCCAGCAGGAGGAGACAGGGGGCGAATCTCCATCTGAACACTGAAGCTTTCTTT
TRBD1,TRBJ1-6,TRBV10-2,.,CASSVTGTGGGYNSPLHF,TGCGCCAGCAGTGTCACCGGGACAGGGGGGGGGTATAATTCACCCCTCCACTTT
TRBD2,TRBJ2-3,TRBV7-9,.,CASSWTSGTDTQYF,TGTGCCAGCAGCTGGACTAGCGGCACAGATACGCAGTATTTT
.,TRBJ2-5,TRBV11-1,once,CASSLARGETQYF,TGTGCCAGCAGCTTAGCGCGGGGCGAGACCCAGTACTTC
.,TRBJ2-7,TRBV5-4,.,CASSLKGAASYEQYF,TGTGCCAGCAGCTTAAAGGGAGCGGCTTCCTACGAGCAGTACTTC
.,TRBJ2-7,TRBV6-5,.,CASRIKSDSYEQYF,TGTGCCAGCAGAATTAAATCGGACAGCTACGAGCAGTACTTC
.,TRBJ1-5,TRBV7-2,.,CASSFGSNQPQHF,TGTGCCAGCAGCTTTGGCAGCAATCAGCCCCAGCATTTT
TRBD2,TRBJ2-1,TRBV7-3,.,CASSGGRGAPSNEQFF,TGTGCCAGCAGCGGAGGGCGGGGGGCGCCGAGCAATGAGCAGTTCTTC
TRBD2,TRBJ2-2,TRBV9,.,CASSVLAGGRTGELFF,TGTGCCAGCAGCGTATTAGCGGGGGGCAGGACCGGGGAGCTGTTTTTT
.,TRBJ1-1,TRBV20-1,.,CSARVNTEAFF,TGCAGTGCTCGGGTGAACACTGAAGCTTTCTTT
.,TRBJ2-7,TRBV5-1,.,CASSLEPRSPQGYEQYF,TGCGCCAGCAGCTTGGAACCCCGAAGCCCCCAGGGCTACGAGCAGTACTTC
TRBD2,TRBJ2-1,TRBV25-1,.,CASSGRGGVNEQFF,TGTGCCAGCAGTGGTCGGGGGGGAGTCAATGAGCAGTTCTTC
TRBD1,TRBJ2-5,TRBV25-1,.,CASSKGQAQETQYF,TGTGCCAGCAGTAAAGGACAGGCGCAAGAGACCCAGTACTTC
.,TRBJ1-2,TRBV29-1,.,CSVEEFAAGGYTF,TGCAGCGTTGAAGAATTTGCGGCAGGGGGCTACACCTTC
TRBD1,TRBJ2-7,TRBV5-4,.,CASSGDRVSYEQYF,TGTGCCAGCAGCGGGGACAGGGTATCCTACGAGCAGTACTTC
TRBD1,TRBJ2-7,TRBV5-5,.,CASSLRTGVGEQYF,TGTGCCAGCAGCCTTCGGACAGGGGTGGGCGAGCAGTACTTC
.,TRBJ1-5,TRBV6-6,.,CASSYPGYQPQHF,TGTGCCAGCAGTTACCCAGGGTATCAGCCCCAGCATTTT
.,TRBJ2-7,TRBV7-2,.,CASSLLFLGDNYEQYF,TGTGCCAGCAGCTTATTGTTCCTCGGGGACAACTACGAGCAGTACTTC
.,TRBJ1-2,TRBV7-2,few,CASSSQTGSYGYTF,TGTGCCAGCAGCTCCCAGACAGGCTCCTATGGCTACACCTTC
TRBD1,TRBJ1-1,TRBV20-1,.,CSASAGGKAEAFF,TGCAGTGCTAGTGCAGGGGGGAAGGCTGAAGCTTTCTTT
TRBD1,TRBJ2-1,TRBV28,.,CASSRDSLRAEQFF,TGTGCCAGCAGTAGGGACAGTCTAAGGGCTGAGCAGTTCTTC
.,TRBJ2-2,TRBV21-1,.,CASSKYGPENTGELFF,TGTGCCAGCAGCAAATATGGGCCAGAGAACACCGGGGAGCTGTTTTTT
TRBD2,TRBJ2-1,TRBV20-1,.,CSASPSGEVSYNEQFF,TGCAGTGCTAGTCCCAGCGGGGAGGTTTCTTACAATGAGCAGTTCTTC
.,TRBJ1-1,TRBV6-5,.,CASSYSSGGIAEAFF,TGTGCCAGCAGTTACTCGAGCGGGGGCATCGCTGAAGCTTTCTTT
.,TRBJ1-2,TRBV2,.,CASSDQEAYGYTF,TGTGCCAGCAGTGATCAGGAGGCCTATGGCTACACCTTC
.,TRBJ1-3,TRBV2,once,CASREQGNTIYF,TGTGCCAGCAGGGAACAGGGAAACACCATATATTTT
.,TRBJ2-2,TRBV12-3/TRBV12-4,.,CASRNLPGELFF,TGTGCCAGCAGAAATCTCCCCGGGGAGCTGTTTTTT
.,TRBJ2-3,TRBV6-1,.,CASSELSVRADTQYF,TGTGCCAGCAGTGAATTAAGCGTCAGGGCAGATACGCAGTATTTT